Given below is one T cell receptor (beta chain) in context. Its antigen is as yet unknown. This record belongs to a study of cytomegalovirus exposure and HLA in healthy donors. This PCR relied on a set of 60 Vbeta primers and 13 Jbeta primers. The method was immunoSEQ multiplex PCR; TCRdb's version includes in-frame clones alone and lacks a portion of them. Of hundreds of thousands of clones in the sample, about 80% were seen once. General study findings and limits: The authors later linked a missense DCLRE1C variant to TCR beta V- and J-gene trimming. Investigators reported 150 to 200 TCR beta chains as tied to cytomegalovirus.

These donors counted as nominally healthy when sampled, but unrecorded immune exposures were likely. The CDR3 has 12 amino acids. Germline lookup yields CDR1 SGHTA and CDR2 FQGNSA. Unmatched junction bases numbered 0, after V lost 1 base and J lost 6 bases. The chain employs TRBV7-2 and TRBJ2-7, with TRBD1 matching over 7 bases. This sequence was found in a woman in her 40s in good health and CMV-seronegative. Sequencing was done on a sample of PBMCs. CDR3 nucleotides: TGTGCCAGCAGCTTAGACAGGGGCGAGCAGTACTTC. Residues: CASSLDRGEQYF.